These T cell receptor beta chains were read from a single sample in a study of blood T cells in healthy people across ages. TCRdb reanalysed the 5' RACE reads using MiXCR and keeps one entry per CDR3 protein. The sample has 700,000 or so distinct CDR3 sequences; about 43% are singletons. The sample was blood. These receptors all come from a man older than 75 in good health. Both conserved end residues are part of each CDR3. D genes are given only for firm matches. Size tells how often a clone was seen (once, few, many) or the class of an expanded clone, and some rows leave it out.

v_gene,j_gene,d_gene,abundance,CDR3aa,CDR3nt
TRBV6-6,TRBJ2-5,TRBD2,few,CASSYPLAGQETQYF,TGTGCCAGCAGTTACCCTCTAGCGGGGCAAGAGACCCAGTACTTC
TRBV6-1,TRBJ2-2,TRBD1,NA,CASREGAAGELFF,TGTGCCAGCAGAGAGGGGGCGGCCGGGGAGCTGTTTTTT
TRBV7-2,TRBJ2-3,NA,NA,CASSPTLVTRTDTQYF,TGTGCCAGCAGCCCTACCCTGGTAACTCGCACAGATACGCAGTATTTT
TRBV27,TRBJ2-7,TRBD1,few,CASRGQAYEQYF,TGTGCCAGCAGAGGACAGGCCTACGAGCAGTACTTC
TRBV20-1,TRBJ2-4,TRBD2,NA,CSATGGGSIQYF,TGCAGTGCTACGGGGGGGGGAAGCATTCAGTACTTC
TRBV5-1,TRBJ1-5,NA,few,CASSLAGVSNQPQHF,TGCGCCAGCAGCTTGGCTGGGGTTAGCAATCAGCCCCAGCATTTT
TRBV7-3,TRBJ2-3,NA,few,CASSSHPSGLTDTQYF,TGTGCCAGCAGCTCTCACCCGAGCGGACTCACAGATACGCAGTATTTT
TRBV5-1,TRBJ2-2,NA,NA,CASRDTFTGELFF,TGCGCCAGCAGAGACACCTTCACCGGGGAGCTGTTTTTT
TRBV20-1,TRBJ2-1,NA,NA,CSARDGLRGNEQFF,TGCAGTGCTAGAGACGGACTACGGGGTAATGAGCAGTTCTTC
TRBV9,TRBJ2-7,NA,medium-sized,CASSVAPQGSYEQYF,TGTGCCAGCAGCGTAGCTCCCCAGGGTTCCTACGAGCAGTACTTC
TRBV7-2,TRBJ2-7,TRBD2,NA,CASGLDRVAGSGYEQYF,TGTGCCAGCGGCTTAGATCGAGTAGCGGGATCTGGCTACGAGCAGTACTTC
TRBV6-1,TRBJ1-5,NA,NA,CGLGYLQGSDQPQHF,TGTGGCTTGGGTTATCTGCAGGGGTCCGATCAGCCCCAGCATTTT
TRBV20-1,TRBJ2-5,NA,few,CSASPRARETQYF,TGCAGTGCTAGCCCCCGAGCGCGGGAGACCCAGTACTTC
TRBV7-2,TRBJ1-1,TRBD1,NA,CASSQAGGRVTEAFF,TGTGCCAGCAGCCAAGCAGGGGGCAGGGTCACTGAAGCTTTCTTT
TRBV5-6,TRBJ2-5,NA,few,CASSTRESEEQYF,TGTGCCAGCAGCACCCGGGAGAGCGAGGAGCAGTACTTC
TRBV14,TRBJ2-1,NA,NA,CASSQVRGRLYNEQFF,TGTGCCAGCAGCCAAGTTCGTGGGAGGCTTTACAATGAGCAGTTCTTC
TRBV6-1,TRBJ2-5,TRBD2,few,CASSELAGGPETQYF,TGTGCCAGCAGTGAGCTAGCGGGGGGGCCAGAGACCCAGTACTTC
TRBV11-2,TRBJ2-7,NA,NA,CASSLGQTKLHEQYF,TGTGCCAGCAGCTTAGGACAGACTAAGTTACACGAGCAGTACTTC
TRBV29-1,TRBJ2-5,NA,NA,CSVGASGPTWETQYF,TGCAGCGTGGGGGCTAGCGGACCAACATGGGAGACCCAGTACTTC
TRBV6-2/TRBV6-3,TRBJ1-2,TRBD1,NA,CASSYLRQGASSIYGYTF,TGTGCCAGCAGTTATCTCCGACAGGGGGCTTCGTCAATCTATGGCTACACCTTC
TRBV30,TRBJ2-7,NA,many,CAWSVALYYEQYF,TGTGCCTGGAGTGTAGCGCTGTACTACGAGCAGTACTTC
TRBV10-3,TRBJ2-1,TRBD2,NA,CAMCRLAGDEQFF,TGTGCCATGTGTCGACTAGCGGGAGATGAGCAGTTCTTC
TRBV2,TRBJ1-1,NA,NA,CASRLTSGGGTEAFF,TGTGCCAGCAGACTTACGTCCGGGGGTGGCACTGAAGCTTTCTTT
TRBV4-3,TRBJ2-5,TRBD2,many,CASSQGLATPQETQYF,TGCGCCAGCAGCCAAGGACTAGCTACCCCCCAAGAGACCCAGTACTTC
TRBV5-1,TRBJ2-5,TRBD1,NA,CASSGSGQVQETQYF,TGCGCCAGCAGCGGTTCGGGACAGGTCCAGGAGACCCAGTACTTC
TRBV28,TRBJ1-2,NA,NA,CASSSPTAGYTF,TGTGCCAGCAGTTCCCCAACGGCTGGCTACACCTTC
TRBV20-1,TRBJ2-7,TRBD2,once,CSAWTSGGLYEQYF,TGCAGTGCTTGGACTAGCGGGGGTTTGTACGAGCAGTACTTC
TRBV7-8,TRBJ2-6,NA,once,CASSLKLTGANVLTF,TGTGCCAGCAGCTTGAAATTAACTGGGGCCAACGTCCTGACTTTC